The 11 T cell receptor beta chains reported below all come from one sample, sequenced in a study of T-cell reconstitution after alpha-beta-depleted transplantation in children. This sample's TCRbeta library carried unique molecular identifier barcodes. Via MiXCR, TCRdb re-called the PCR reads, giving one row per CDR3 protein. The sample has about 410,000 distinct CDR3 sequences; around 21% are singletons. This specimen consisted of PBMCs from the stem cell graft donor, obtained from the stem cell graft. These receptors all come from a human donor who donated a stem cell graft to a child with acute myeloid leukemia.

This clonotype was counted ten times or more. V is TRBV25-1 and J is TRBJ2-7, with TRBD2 identical over 7 bases. CDR3 length: 16 amino acids. Trimming removed 5 bases from V and 0 bases from J; junction bases left unmatched: 10. Germline V gene lookup returns CDR1 MGHDK and CDR2 SYGVNS. CDR3 DNA sequence: TGTGCCAGCAGTACTATAGCGGGTCCTTACTCCTACGAGCAGTACTTC. It specifies CASSTIAGPYSYEQYF.

This clonotype appeared a few times. The chain has TRBV20-1 and TRBJ2-2, with 9 bases identical to TRBD2. This CDR3 contains 14 residues. With V trimmed by 4 bases and J by 2 bases, 2 bases remained unmatched. Germline V gives CDR1 DFQATT, CDR2 SNEGSKA (reference sequence). CDR3 residues: CSATSGTNTGELFF. The CDR3 nucleotides read TGCAGTGCTACTAGCGGGACTAACACCGGGGAGCTGTTTTTT.

Ten or more counts support this clonotype. The V and J genes are TRBV20-1 and TRBJ2-7, with 9 bases aligning to TRBD2. The CDR3 runs 16 residues. Germline V CDR1 and CDR2: DFQATT, SNEGSKA (reference sequence). With V trimmed by 0 bases and J by 3 bases, 9 bases remained unmatched. CDR3 in DNA: TGCAGTGCTAGAGATCGGTCGGCGGGAGGGATCTACGAGCAGTACTTC. Its translation: CSARDRSAGGIYEQYF.

In this sample, this clonotype turned up a few times. This CDR3 reads CASSLGVEASTDTQYF. DNA of the CDR3: TGTGCCAGCAGTTTAGGTGTGGAAGCTAGCACAGATACGCAGTATTTT. The chain carries TRBV27 and TRBJ2-3, with D unresolved. CDR1 and CDR2 from the germline V gene are MNHEY and SMNVEV (reference sequence). The CDR3 loop spans 16 amino acids. V lost 2 bases and J 0 bases, leaving 12 bases between the germline ends.

J is TRBJ2-7 and V is TRBV11-1; the match to TRBD2 covers 13 bases. The trim removed 1 base at V and 6 bases at J, leaving 18 bases unmatched. There are 20 residues in the CDR3. CDR1 and CDR2 (germline): SGHAT, FQDESV (reference sequence). CDR3 nucleotides: TGTGCCAGCAGCTTAGGAATACTCGGACTAGCGGGAGAGGCGCCTTTCGAGCAGTACTTC. Protein product: CASSLGILGLAGEAPFEQYF.

The rearrangement uses TRBV6-5 and TRBJ2-3, with 9 bases matching TRBD2. This CDR3 contains 16 residues. Losses at the gene ends were 0 bases for V and 3 bases for J; bases not matched to a gene: 4. CDR1 and CDR2 (germline): MNHEY, SVGAGI. This chain's CDR3 is CASSYSRGGRTDTQYF. In nucleotides, the CDR3 is TGTGCCAGCAGTTACTCGCGGGGGGGCCGGACAGATACGCAGTATTTT.

In this sample, this clonotype turned up many times. The V call is TRBV20-1, the J call TRBJ2-1; D remains ambiguous. Trimming pared 5 bases from V and 5 bases from J, leaving 10 bases between. CDR1 DFQATT and CDR2 SNEGSKA come from the germline V gene (reference sequence). The CDR3 extends over 12 amino acids. CDR3 DNA: TGCAGTGCTGGGCCAACTAACAATGAGCAGTTCTTC. Encoded protein: CSAGPTNNEQFF.

In this sample, this clonotype turned up many times. This chain joins TRBV29-1 and TRBJ1-2, with TRBD1 as a possible D gene (5 bases). V was clipped by 6 bases and J by 8 bases, with 19 bases between them. The CDR3 has 13 residues. The V gene's germline CDR1 is SQVTM and CDR2 ANQGSEA. CDR3 amino acids: CSVGADSTRGYTF. The CDR3, as DNA: TGCAGCGTCGGGGCCGACAGCACTAGGGGCTACACCTTC.

This chain links TRBV28 with TRBJ2-7; TRBD1 might be the D (7 bases). The CDR3 is 17 residues long. V gave up 6 bases and J gave up 4 bases, with 25 bases separating them. Germline loops: CDR1 MDHEN, CDR2 SYDVKM. CDR3 coding DNA: TGTGCCAGCAGCCCCCGCGGGACAGTGGGCCGAAGATACGAGCAGTACTTC. Translating gives CASSPRGTVGRRYEQYF. Full variable domain (outside the CDR3, taken from reference TRBV28 and TRBJ2-7): DVKVTQSSRYLVKRTGEKVFLECVQDMDHENMFWYRQDPGLGLRLIYFSYDVKMKEKGDIPEGYSVSREKKERFSLILESASTNQTSMYLCASSPRGTVGRRYEQYFGPGTRLTVT.

The rearrangement uses TRBV4-2 and TRBJ2-5; D may be TRBD1 (5 bases). Trimming cost V 1 base and J 1 base, with 10 bases left between them. Germline loops: CDR1 LGHNA, CDR2 YNFKEQ. The CDR3 loop spans 15 amino acids. The CDR3 reads CASSQATVSQETQYF. CDR3 nucleotides: TGTGCCAGCAGCCAAGCGACAGTATCCCAAGAGACCCAGTACTTC.

The table lists this clonotype with a few counts. The J gene is TRBJ2-7, the V gene TRBV28, with 7 bases that match TRBD1. The CDR3 extends over 15 amino acids. Unmatched junction bases numbered 9, after V lost 4 bases and J lost 3 bases. Germline loops: CDR1 MDHEN, CDR2 SYDVKM. CDR3 protein: CASSSGGLGDYEQYF. CDR3 coding DNA: TGTGCCAGCAGTTCAGGGGGTTTAGGTGACTACGAGCAGTACTTC.